This TCR beta chain was sequenced during a study of regulatory T cells in long-lasting Graves disease. Background on the study: The antithyroid drugs taken by newly diagnosed Graves' patients had been used for under 3 months.

Time point of the sample: newly diagnosed GD, antithyroid drugs for less than 3 months. PBMC RNA was the source of the TCR library. Construction of TCR beta libraries relied on iRepertoire HTBI primers and on Arm-PCR targeting CDR3 regions. TCRdb reprocessed the multiplex PCR reads via MiXCR and lists one record per CDR3 protein. The sample has 500,000 or so distinct CDR3 sequences, about 16% seen once. As to this clonotype: Likely a read error: the CDR3 ends without its conserved phenylalanine or tryptophan.

Trimming at V came to 3 bases and at J to 4 bases, leaving 2 bases not matched to a gene. The CDR3 consists of 13 residues. Per the germline V gene, CDR1 is MDHEN and CDR2 is SYDVKM. The same sample was also studied in work on T cells in Graves' hyperthyroidism and ophthalmopathy. This second study notes: It was considered stable Graves' hyperthyroidism when ophthalmopathy did not progress within 18 months. Hyperthyroidism patients were newly diagnosed, had disease duration under 2 months, and were aged 18 to 65 years.

The chain combines TRBV28 with TRBJ1-2, with 7 bases fitting TRBD1. This specimen consisted of peripheral blood mononuclear cells (PBMCs), obtained at new diagnosis, from a patient treated with antithyroid drugs. The receptor's source is a woman aged 35 to 60 with Graves disease. CDR3 nucleotides: TGTGCCAGCAGTTTCGACAGGGTCTATGGCTACACCTTA. It encodes CASSFDRVYGYTL.